Shown below are 3 T cell receptor beta chains from a single sample sequenced in a study of OX40 agonist ivuxolimab in advanced cancers. Measured with immunoSEQ multiplex PCR; TCRdb has only the in-frame clones, and not every one. The sample lists about 25,000 clones; 65% to 90% were seen once. The sequencing used CD4+ or CD8+ T cells sorted from blood, collected in a trial of the OX40 agonist ivuxolimab. Receptors were obtained from an adult with an advanced solid tumor such as melanoma, head and neck, liver or kidney cancer.

The J gene is TRBJ2-2, the V gene TRBV4-1; no firm D call. The germline CDR1 and CDR2 sequences are MGHRA and YSYEKL. This CDR3 is 13 amino acids long. The V gene lost 0 bases and the J gene lost 6 bases, with 5 bases spanning the gap. The CDR3 is CASSQESPGELFF. The CDR3 nucleotides are TGCGCCAGCAGCCAAGAGTCTCCCGGGGAGCTGTTTTTT.

The chain carries TRBV19 and TRBJ2-3, with TRBD2 matching over 8 bases. Germline loops: CDR1 LNHDA, CDR2 SQIVND (reference sequence). The junction had 9 bases not matched to a gene; V was cut back by 5 bases and J by 2 bases. This CDR3 contains 16 residues. The CDR3 here is CASSGPQRGFTDTQYF. The CDR3, as DNA: TGTGCCAGTAGTGGCCCTCAGCGGGGGTTCACAGATACGCAGTATTTT.

V is TRBV7-8 and J is TRBJ2-7; 10 positions agree with TRBD2. The CDR3 length is 15 residues. Germline CDR1 and CDR2: SGHVS and FQNEAQ. With 4 bases clipped from V and 5 bases from J, the junction kept 8 bases outside the gene matches. CDR3 loop: CASSSPSSGRHEQYF. For the CDR3, the DNA is TGTGCCAGCAGCTCACCCTCTAGCGGGAGACACGAGCAGTACTTC.